This T cell receptor (beta chain) was profiled in a study of tumor-infiltrating lymphocytes in localized non-small cell lung cancer (dated by TCRdb to the early 2020s). Regarding the complete study: The cohort covered several histologies, both smokers and never-smokers, and patients whose samples were collected after neoadjuvant chemotherapy. Each patient provided resected tumor tissue plus uninvolved lung tissue from the same patient, with the uninvolved lung tissue described as non-adjacent to the tumor. The same patients underwent several integrated assays, with TCR sequencing performed together with flow cytometry, multiplex immunofluorescence, RNA-seq, exome sequencing and proteomics. In total, the ICON cohort was made up of about 160 surgical patients who had localized non-small cell lung cancer and whose tumors were resected. The paired tumor versus uninvolved lung comparison of immunoSEQ T-cell fraction included fewer than 65 patients. Summary of the overall study and its limitations: TCRbeta sequencing supported higher T cell infiltration in tumors than in uninvolved lung tissue, consistent with immunofluorescence CD3 counts. Since assay coverage differed from patient to patient depending on how much tissue was available, TCR sequencing was done for only a subset of the cohort. The TCR-derived T-cell fraction showed no difference between the flow cytometry-defined immunotypes IM1 (good prognosis) and IM2 (poor prognosis). Because different pieces of the same tissue were used for different assays, technical variation could not be separated from intratumor heterogeneity.

The immunoSEQ assay used for TCR sequencing gave the T-cell fraction in both tumor and uninvolved lung tissue. In the authors' own workflow: For survival analysis, patients were divided into high (upper tertile) and low (lower two tertiles) T-cell fraction groups, which were compared by log-rank test. A signed-rank test was used to test paired tumor versus uninvolved lung differences in T-cell fraction. What TCRdb holds here is the immuneACCESS table cut down to in-frame rearrangements. Part of the clones is not present; checked against another copy, under half of the missing clones reflect an unresolved V gene, and the others are unexplained. The V and J calls and the clone size are those of that table, but D and trimming were determined from the DNA. For this sample the table gives approximately 3,000 clones, of which 52% were detected only once. The biggest ten clones account for 10% to 13% of the sample.

Inclusive of the bounding cysteine and phenylalanine, the CDR3 is 12 residues long. Only CDR3 DNA remains: 36 bases, in frame from the first base. Per the germline V gene, ENHRY is the CDR1 and SYGVKD is the CDR2. V and J lose 0 bases and 5 bases, and a span of 5 bases separates them. Comment on this clone: What antigen it recognizes has not been identified. No much larger clone is present one base from it, and per-base qualities are unavailable.

Patient enrollment in ICON started in April 2016, and the final patient was enrolled in 2018. A subcohort of roughly 71 patients provided fresh tumor and matched uninvolved tissue for in-depth immune analyses, with TCR sequencing among those analyses. DNA isolated from bulk tissue, without cell sorting, was used for TCR sequencing. The sample taken for sequencing was uninvolved lung tissue not adjacent to the tumor. This chain is built from TRBV10-3 and TRBJ2-7; no D gene can be assigned with confidence. This clonotype originated in a human donor with non-small cell lung cancer. The CDR3 here reads CAISESTNEQYF. The nucleotide sequence is given as TGTGCCATCAGTGAGTCGACGAACGAGCAGTACTTC.